The sample holds a few counts of the clone carrying this T cell receptor beta chain. Its antigen is still unknown. Primed by a sample-barcoded 5' primer and a J-beta primer mix, a second PCR proceeded for 7 to 11 cycles. With 12 random nucleotides, a template-switch adaptor tagged each individual cDNA molecule. TCRdb re-analysed the 5' RACE reads in MiXCR, keeping a single row per CDR3 protein. The sample shows roughly 1,700,000 distinct CDR3 sequences, 28% of them seen only once. The data were obtained in a study of blood T cells in healthy people across ages. Findings and limits, study-wide: One million T cells yielded diversity estimates that were considered underestimates. More naive CD4+ cells and higher diversity were found in long-lived than in aged donors.

Germline V gene sequence: CDR1 SGHRS, CDR2 YFSETQ. V was cut by 0 bases and J by 5 bases, with 11 bases left in between. This CDR3 has 14 amino acids. The chain combines TRBV5-1 with TRBJ2-5, with D unclear. The receptor was derived from a woman in her 30s in good health. Sequences were obtained from blood. The CDR3 nucleotides read TGCGCCAGCAGCTTGGGACTCTCTCGGGAGACCCAGTACTTC. Translation gives CASSLGLSRETQYF.